This TCR beta chain originates from a study of blood T cells in healthy people across ages. Regarding the study as a whole: Long-lived donors had more naive CD4+ cells and higher diversity than aged donors.

At least 6 micrograms of total RNA were extracted per sample. As for this clonotype: Its antigen is as yet unknown.

From germline, CDR1 is PRHDT and CDR2 FYEKMQ (reference sequence). V was trimmed by 3 bases and J by 11 bases, leaving 22 bases between them. This CDR3 comprises 15 residues. Primed by a sample-barcoded 5' primer and a J-beta primer mix, a second PCR proceeded for 7 to 11 cycles. The authors tagged each cDNA molecule using a template-switch adaptor with 12 random nucleotides. MiXCR, applied by TCRdb to the 5' RACE reads, yields one record per CDR3 protein. The profile covers under 750,000 distinct CDR3 sequences, with less than 60% appearing a single time and around 23% taken by the ten largest. The V call is TRBV13, the J call TRBJ2-5; D is possibly TRBD1 or TRBD2 (5 bases each). This receptor was identified in an elderly man in good health. Sequenced sample: blood. The CDR3 here is CASSLYWTEDNEQYF. The CDR3 DNA reads as TGTGCCAGCAGCTTGTATTGGACGGAGGACAATGAGCAGTACTTC.